The rows below give T cell receptor beta chains drawn from one sample of a study of shared clonotypes between healthy human individuals. Profiled with immunoSEQ multiplex PCR; TCRdb holds only in-frame clones, not every one. The sample includes some 2,500,000 clones, 80% to 95% of them seen just once. The specimen was naive CD4+ T cells from PBMCs. Receptors originate from a man younger than 30 in good health. Some clones in this sample may be carry-over from other donors' samples. CDR3s include the opening cysteine and the closing phenylalanine or tryptophan. The D gene is left open where the match is weak. The listing skips clone size in some rows; elsewhere it reads once, few, many or a size class.

clone_size,v_call,d_call,j_call,cdr3_aa,cdr3_nt
.,TRBV13,.,TRBJ2-5,CASSLGRKGETQYF,TGTGCCAGCAGCTTAGGCCGTAAGGGAGAGACCCAGTACTTC
.,TRBV5-1,.,TRBJ2-7,CASSNPIRANYEQYF,TGCGCCAGCAGCAACCCCATTAGAGCGAACTACGAGCAGTACTTC
.,TRBV28,TRBD1,TRBJ1-5,CASRWDRETQPQHF,TGTGCCAGCAGGTGGGACAGGGAAACTCAGCCCCAGCATTTT
.,TRBV6-5,.,TRBJ2-7,CASSYRAGAFHEQYF,TGTGCCAGCAGTTACAGGGCAGGGGCCTTCCACGAGCAGTACTTC
.,TRBV10-1,TRBD2,TRBJ2-1,CASSVSSGRANEQFF,TGCGCCAGCAGTGTGTCTAGCGGGAGGGCCAATGAGCAGTTCTTC
.,TRBV18,.,TRBJ2-7,CASSPQETSYEQYF,TGTGCCAGCTCACCGCAGGAGACAAGCTACGAGCAGTACTTC
.,TRBV7-2,.,TRBJ2-7,CASKIRDNREQYF,TGTGCCAGCAAGATCCGGGACAATCGCGAGCAGTACTTC
once,TRBV5-1,TRBD2,TRBJ2-2,CASSHRIWDGRSGELFF,TGCGCCAGCAGTCATCGGATCTGGGACGGGAGGTCCGGGGAGCTGTTTTTT
.,TRBV7-9,TRBD2,TRBJ2-1,CASRSGGNNEQFF,TGTGCCAGCCGTTCGGGGGGGAACAATGAGCAGTTCTTC
.,TRBV5-1,.,TRBJ2-2,CASSLGQFANTGELFF,TGCGCCAGCAGCCTAGGACAGTTCGCGAACACCGGGGAGCTGTTTTTT
.,TRBV28,.,TRBJ2-2,CASSFVFQGTGELFF,TGTGCCAGCAGTTTCGTATTCCAGGGAACCGGGGAGCTGTTTTTT
.,TRBV28,.,TRBJ2-7,CASSPGRSATYEQYF,TGTGCCAGCAGTCCTGGGAGAAGCGCAACCTACGAGCAGTACTTC
.,TRBV6-1,.,TRBJ2-7,CASRGMREQYF,TGTGCCAGCAGAGGGATGCGGGAGCAGTACTTC
.,TRBV7-8,TRBD1,TRBJ1-2,CASSVFRDSYGYTF,TGTGCCAGCAGCGTCTTCCGGGACAGCTATGGCTACACCTTC
.,TRBV5-1,TRBD2,TRBJ2-1,CASSPLAGGHYNEQFF,TGCGCCAGCAGCCCGCTAGCGGGAGGCCACTACAATGAGCAGTTCTTC
.,TRBV28,TRBD1,TRBJ1-5,CASSPQTGTGGVQPQHF,TGTGCCAGCAGCCCCCAAACCGGGACAGGGGGCGTTCAGCCCCAGCATTTT
.,TRBV2,.,TRBJ1-1,CASKVDTGPNTEAFF,TGTGCCAGCAAGGTGGACACCGGACCGAACACTGAAGCTTTCTTT
.,TRBV10-3,.,TRBJ1-2,CAIKNGAIFENYGYTF,TGTGCCATCAAGAACGGGGCCATATTTGAGAACTATGGCTACACCTTC
.,TRBV2,TRBD1,TRBJ2-7,CASTGGRDEQYF,TGTGCCAGCACAGGGGGCAGGGACGAGCAGTACTTC
.,TRBV5-8,.,TRBJ2-5,CASSDGVRVAMETQYF,TGTGCCAGCAGCGATGGCGTGAGGGTGGCAATGGAGACCCAGTACTTC
.,TRBV7-3,TRBD1,TRBJ1-1,CASSPPDRVVPEAFF,TGTGCCAGCAGCCCCCCGGACAGGGTAGTACCCGAAGCTTTCTTT
.,TRBV6-5,.,TRBJ2-7,CASSYGAPSSYEQYF,TGTGCCAGCAGCTACGGGGCGCCCAGCTCCTACGAGCAGTACTTC
.,TRBV5-4,.,TRBJ2-7,CASGSYQTGSNEQYF,TGTGCCAGCGGCTCCTACCAAACAGGGAGCAACGAGCAGTACTTC
.,TRBV18,.,TRBJ2-7,CASSPGTGRGYEQYF,TGTGCCAGCTCACCAGGAACGGGACGGGGGTACGAGCAGTACTTC
.,TRBV9,TRBD2,TRBJ2-1,CASSVGGVMASGLLSYNEQFF,TGTGCCAGCAGCGTAGGGGGAGTGATGGCTAGCGGGCTACTCTCCTACAATGAGCAGTTCTTC
.,TRBV5-4,TRBD1,TRBJ2-2,CASSSTGNGELFF,TGTGCCAGCAGCTCGACAGGGAACGGGGAGCTGTTTTTT
.,TRBV7-8,.,TRBJ2-7,CASNQAGGPSYEQYF,TGTGCCAGCAACCAAGCCGGCGGGCCATCCTACGAGCAGTACTTC
.,TRBV5-1,TRBD2,TRBJ2-7,CASSLGVSGTYEQYF,TGCGCCAGCAGCTTGGGTGTTAGCGGGACCTACGAGCAGTACTTC
.,TRBV13,TRBD1,TRBJ1-1,CASSPDRGREAFF,TGTGCCAGCAGCCCGGACAGGGGTCGGGAAGCTTTCTTT
once,TRBV19,.,TRBJ1-1,CASSGRYTEAFF,TGTGCCAGTAGTGGGCGGTACACTGAAGCTTTCTTT
.,TRBV7-9,.,TRBJ2-2,CASPGEVLNTGELFF,TGTGCCAGCCCTGGGGAGGTTCTTAACACCGGGGAGCTGTTTTTT
.,TRBV5-1,TRBD2,TRBJ2-1,CASTGLADSYNEQFF,TGCGCCAGCACCGGACTAGCGGACTCCTACAATGAGCAGTTCTTC
.,TRBV10-1,TRBD2,TRBJ2-1,CASRERETYNEQFF,TGCGCCAGCAGAGAGCGGGAGACCTACAATGAGCAGTTCTTC
.,TRBV5-4,.,TRBJ2-7,CASSLGGASYEQYF,TGTGCCAGCAGCTTGGGTGGGGCCTCCTACGAGCAGTACTTC
.,TRBV7-3,.,TRBJ2-7,CASSLGVEYEQYF,TGTGCCAGCAGCTTAGGGGTCGAGTACGAGCAGTACTTC
.,TRBV4-2,TRBD1,TRBJ2-1,CASSRIPGQGYNEQFF,TGTGCCAGCAGCCGCATCCCGGGACAGGGTTACAATGAGCAGTTCTTC
.,TRBV28,TRBD2,TRBJ2-1,CASSQASGRNEQFF,TGTGCCAGCAGTCAGGCTAGCGGGAGGAATGAGCAGTTCTTC
.,TRBV6-1,.,TRBJ1-1,CASSEQTLGVRSTEAFF,TGTGCCAGCAGTGAACAGACGCTCGGGGTGAGGTCCACTGAAGCTTTCTTT
.,TRBV5-1,TRBD1,TRBJ1-2,CASSLGAFDRDYGYTF,TGCGCCAGCAGCTTGGGAGCCTTTGACAGGGACTATGGCTACACCTTC
once,TRBV5-1,TRBD2,TRBJ2-5,CASSLGLAGPLGTQYF,TGCGCCAGCAGCTTGGGGCTAGCGGGCCCCTTAGGGACCCAGTACTTC
.,TRBV7-8,TRBD1,TRBJ1-5,CASSDPGGFNQPQHF,TGTGCCAGCAGCGACCCAGGGGGCTTCAATCAGCCCCAGCATTTT
.,TRBV7-7,.,TRBJ2-7,CASSLAQGHEQYF,TGTGCCAGCAGCTTAGCCCAGGGGCACGAGCAGTACTTC
.,TRBV7-9,.,TRBJ1-2,CASSLLRGSSYGYTF,TGTGCCAGCAGCTTACTAAGGGGCAGTAGCTATGGCTACACCTTC
.,TRBV6-5,TRBD2,TRBJ2-1,CASSYTSSGDNEQFF,TGTGCCAGCAGTTACACTTCTAGCGGCGATAATGAGCAGTTCTTC
once,TRBV5-4,.,TRBJ2-5,CASSSQGQETQYF,TGTGCCAGCAGCTCACAGGGTCAAGAGACCCAGTACTTC
.,TRBV15,.,TRBJ1-3,CATSRDRVATIYF,TGTGCCACCAGCAGAGATCGGGTGGCCACCATATATTTT
once,TRBV11-2,.,TRBJ2-7,CASSLNRVHEQYF,TGTGCCAGCAGCCTCAACAGGGTCCACGAGCAGTACTTC
.,TRBV27,.,TRBJ2-4,CASSFSAVGDIQYF,TGTGCCAGCAGTTTCAGTGCGGTCGGGGACATTCAGTACTTC
.,TRBV4-1,TRBD1,TRBJ1-4,CASSQEGRQGTSREKLFF,TGCGCCAGCAGCCAAGAAGGGCGACAGGGGACGTCTAGGGAAAAACTGTTTTTT
.,TRBV30,.,TRBJ1-1,CAWNVAANTEAFF,TGTGCCTGGAACGTGGCAGCTAACACTGAAGCTTTCTTT
.,TRBV2,TRBD1,TRBJ1-2,CASSVGQGTYGYTF,TGTGCCAGCAGCGTTGGACAGGGAACCTATGGCTACACCTTC
.,TRBV19,TRBD2,TRBJ2-1,CASSMWASGRSYNEQFF,TGTGCCAGTAGTATGTGGGCTAGCGGGAGGTCGTACAATGAGCAGTTCTTC
.,TRBV27,TRBD2,TRBJ2-1,CASSPWTSGRNEQFF,TGTGCCAGCAGCCCATGGACTAGCGGGAGGAATGAGCAGTTCTTC
.,TRBV13,TRBD1,TRBJ1-4,CASRVTGGRAIATNEKLFF,TGTGCCAGCAGGGTAACAGGGGGCAGAGCAATTGCAACTAATGAAAAACTGTTTTTT
.,TRBV4-2,TRBD1,TRBJ2-7,CASSLGGTGGPYEQYF,TGTGCCAGCAGCTTGGGGGGGACAGGGGGCCCCTACGAGCAGTACTTC
.,TRBV6-5,.,TRBJ2-1,CASSYSRSIRNEQFF,TGTGCCAGCAGTTACAGTCGTAGTATCCGCAATGAGCAGTTCTTC
.,TRBV18,.,TRBJ2-2,CASSPQAVGPTGELFF,TGTGCCAGCTCACCCCAGGCGGTGGGCCCCACCGGGGAGCTGTTTTTT
.,TRBV18,.,TRBJ1-2,CASSPQGPSSNYGYTF,TGTGCCAGCTCACCGCAGGGTCCCAGCTCTAACTATGGCTACACCTTC
.,TRBV6-1,.,TRBJ1-4,CASRRRGEGGKLFF,TGTGCCAGCAGGAGGAGGGGAGAAGGCGGAAAACTGTTTTTT
.,TRBV2,.,TRBJ2-3,CAGRDRADTQYF,TGTGCCGGAAGGGACCGAGCAGATACGCAGTATTTT